This entry lists 24 T cell receptor beta chains sequenced from one sample in a study of blood T cell repertoires in COVID-19. Libraries were prepared by immunoSEQ multiplex PCR; TCRdb keeps only in-frame clonotypes and omits some of them. The data show roughly 150,000 clones, around four fifths seen once. Sample: peripheral blood. The source is a woman in her seventies who had recovered from COVID-19.

The chain joins TRBV5-4 to TRBJ1-1, with 9 positions matching TRBD1. V lost 4 bases to trimming and J lost 11 bases; unmatched junction nucleotides: 9. Germline V gene data show CDR1 as SGHNT and CDR2 as YYREEE (reference sequence). The CDR3 is made up of 13 amino acids. This CDR3 reads CASSDGTGMMAFF. CDR3 DNA sequence: TGTGCCAGCAGCGACGGGACAGGGATGATGGCTTTCTTT.

The chain links TRBV5-1 to TRBJ2-5; TRBD1 matches 8 bases. This CDR3 has 16 residues. V was clipped by 3 bases and J by 1 base; unmatched bases: 8. Germline CDR1 and CDR2: SGHRS and YFSETQ. CDR3 in DNA: TGCGCCAGCAGCTATCCCGGAGACAGGGGCCAAGAGACCCAGTACTTC. As protein: CASSYPGDRGQETQYF. The whole variable domain, remainder taken from reference TRBV5-1 and TRBJ2-5, is KAGVTQTPRYLIKTRGQQVTLSCSPISGHRSVSWYQQTPGQGLQFLFEYFSETQRNKGNFPGRFSGRQFSNSRSEMNVSTLELGDSALYLCASSYPGDRGQETQYFGPGTRLLVL.

The chain couples TRBV28 to TRBJ2-3, with D possibly TRBD2 on 5 matching bases. The CDR3 sequence is 15 residues long. Germline assignment: CDR1 MDHEN and CDR2 SYDVKM. V lost 6 bases, J lost 8 bases, and 21 bases lay in between. Written as DNA, the CDR3 is TGTGCCAGCAGAAACCCCGAGGGTGATGTCGGTACGCAGTATTTT. This gives the protein CASRNPEGDVGTQYF. The full variable domain, its missing parts supplied by reference TRBV28 and TRBJ2-3, is DVKVTQSSRYLVKRTGEKVFLECVQDMDHENMFWYRQDPGLGLRLIYFSYDVKMKEKGDIPEGYSVSREKKERFSLILESASTNQTSMYLCASRNPEGDVGTQYFGPGTRLTVL.

V usage is TRBV19 and J usage is TRBJ2-7; 8 bases map to TRBD1. The CDR3 is 15 residues long. Germline trimming cut 3 bases from V and 2 bases from J; bases unmatched to any gene: 6. The germline CDR1 and CDR2 sequences are LNHDA and SQIVND (reference sequence). The CDR3 sequence is CASSIGGTGAYEQYF. Written as DNA, the CDR3 is TGTGCCAGTAGTATCGGCGGGACAGGTGCCTACGAGCAGTACTTC.

The chain combines TRBV5-1 with TRBJ2-7, with D possibly being TRBD2 (5 bases). Germline V gene data show CDR1 as SGHRS and CDR2 as YFSETQ. V was trimmed by 0 bases and J by 3 bases, leaving 7 bases between them. The CDR3 loop spans 13 amino acids. The CDR3 loop is CASSLGEGYEQYF. The DNA of the CDR3 is TGCGCCAGCAGCTTGGGTGAGGGCTACGAGCAGTACTTC.

CDR3 sequence: CASSLHQGTSGNTIYF. The CDR3 nucleotides read TGTGCCAGCAGCTTGCACCAGGGGACCTCTGGAAACACCATATATTTT. V is TRBV7-8 and J is TRBJ1-3; D might be TRBD1 (6 bases). The CDR3 spans 16 residues. Looked up from germline, CDR1 is SGHVS and CDR2 is FQNEAQ. Trimming took 3 bases from V and 0 from J, leaving 12 bases between them.

V and J are TRBV7-8 and TRBJ2-7, with TRBD1 matching over 12 bases. Germline CDR1 reads SGHVS; CDR2 reads FQNEAQ. With V trimmed by 5 bases and J by 6 bases, 8 bases remained unmatched. The length of the CDR3 is 15 residues. CDR3 bases: TGTGCCAGCAGCCCTGCCGGGACAGGGGGCTTCGAGCAGTACTTC. Protein: CASSPAGTGGFEQYF.

The chain has TRBV19 and TRBJ1-4; D uncertain. This CDR3 is 14 amino acids long. V gave up 5 bases and J gave up 3 bases, with 10 bases separating them. The germline V gene has CDR1 LNHDA and CDR2 SQIVND (reference sequence). The CDR3 loop is CASSVRVANEKLFF. CDR3 DNA: TGTGCCAGTAGTGTCCGGGTGGCTAATGAAAAACTGTTTTTT.

The V and J genes are TRBV28 and TRBJ2-7; the D gene is possibly TRBD2 (5 bases). The CDR3 has 14 amino acids. Trimming left V 3 bases short and J 0 bases short, with 9 bases between. Germline V gene lookup returns CDR1 MDHEN and CDR2 SYDVKM. Here the CDR3 reads CASSLTGSSYEQYF. The CDR3 DNA reads TGTGCCAGCAGTTTGACGGGGAGCTCCTACGAGCAGTACTTC.

The V call is TRBV14, the J call TRBJ1-6; tentatively, D is TRBD1 (5 bases). Germline lookup yields CDR1 SGHDN and CDR2 FVKESK. Between the trimmed V and J ends, which lost 4 bases and 8 bases, there was a span of 12 bases. The CDR3 runs 14 residues. This CDR3 is CASSRALGDSPLHF. In DNA, the CDR3 is TGTGCCAGCAGCCGGGCCTTAGGGGATTCACCCCTCCACTTT.

The chain is built from TRBV4-3 and TRBJ2-5, with 11 bases aligning to TRBD2. The CDR3 spans 15 residues. Trimming removed 5 bases from V and 5 bases from J; junction bases left unmatched: 7. Germline CDR1 LGHNA, CDR2 YSLEER. CDR3 sequence (DNA): TGCGCCAGCAGCTGGATAGCGGGAGGGACGGAGACCCAGTACTTC. This sequence encodes CASSWIAGGTETQYF.

The chain is built from TRBV10-3 and TRBJ1-1; 8 bases agree with TRBD1. Germline-derived CDR1 and CDR2 are ENHRY and SYGVKD. The CDR3 has 15 amino acids. V lost 11 bases and J lost 5; bases outside the gene matches: 16. The CDR3 sequence is CAVSGTDRGGTEAFF. The CDR3 nucleotides are TGTGCCGTCTCAGGGACCGACAGGGGTGGGACTGAAGCTTTCTTT.

The chain links TRBV28 to TRBJ2-7; possibly TRBD1 for D (6 bases). CDR1 and CDR2 (germline): MDHEN, SYDVKM. The CDR3 is made up of 14 amino acids. V lost 3 bases and J 5 bases, leaving 14 bases between the germline ends. CDR3 in DNA: TGTGCCAGCAGTTTCGTTAGGGGGATAGACGAGCAGTACTTC. Its protein is CASSFVRGIDEQYF.

This clone was seen just once. The rearrangement links TRBV2 to TRBJ2-2; D not certain. Looked up from germline, CDR1 is SNHLY and CDR2 is FYNNEI. Trimming cost V 4 bases and J 1 base, with 7 bases left between them. The CDR3 has 14 amino acids. The CDR3 loop is CASSGSRNTGELFF. The DNA for the CDR3 is TGTGCCAGCAGTGGGAGCCGGAACACCGGGGAGCTGTTTTTT.

The rearrangement links TRBV27 to TRBJ1-4; tentatively, D is TRBD1 (5 bases). Deletions cut 2 bases from V and 5 bases from J, with 9 bases between. This CDR3 spans 14 amino acids. Per the germline V gene, CDR1 is MNHEY and CDR2 is SMNVEV (reference sequence). The CDR3 sequence: CASSLQGVNEKLFF. The CDR3 DNA reads as TGTGCCAGCAGTTTACAGGGTGTAAATGAAAAACTGTTTTTT.

The chain is built from TRBV28 and TRBJ1-2; D is undetermined. Germline CDR1 and CDR2: MDHEN and SYDVKM. The length of the CDR3 is 13 residues. V dropped 10 bases and J dropped 4 bases, with 16 bases sitting between them. The CDR3 here is CATHIDTGYGYTF. CDR3 bases: TGTGCCACCCATATCGACACCGGCTATGGCTACACCTTC.

This rearrangement joins TRBV7-2 to TRBJ1-5; maybe TRBD1 (6 bases). CDR3 length: 16 amino acids. Trimming removed 3 bases from V and 6 bases from J, with 18 bases in between. The V gene's germline CDR1 is SGHTA and CDR2 FQGNSA. The CDR3 DNA reads as TGTGCCAGCAGCTTTAGTGGGGGGGGCGCGGGTCAGCCCCAGCATTTT. It translates to CASSFSGGGAGQPQHF.

The chain couples TRBV10-1 to TRBJ2-3; D may be TRBD1 (5 bases). Trimming removed 6 bases at V and 4 bases at J, with 17 bases between. The germline CDR1 and CDR2 sequences are WNHNN and SYGVQD (reference sequence). CDR3 size: 15 residues. The CDR3 loop is CASSLDSPGADTQYF. The CDR3, as DNA: TGCGCCAGCAGCCTAGACAGCCCTGGCGCAGATACGCAGTATTTT.

The sample holds one count of this clone. The chain employs TRBV27 and TRBJ2-1; 8 bases are a match to TRBD2. V shed 6 bases, J shed 6 bases, and the junction held 7 bases outside the gene matches. Per the germline V gene, CDR1 is MNHEY and CDR2 is SMNVEV (reference sequence). The CDR3 runs to 14 residues. The CDR3: CASSRTSFVNEQFF. The CDR3 bases are TGTGCCAGCAGCCGGACTAGCTTTGTCAATGAGCAGTTCTTC.

This clone was seen a handful of times. The chain joins TRBV28 to TRBJ1-4, with a possible D match to TRBD1 (6 bases). V lost 1 base to trimming and J lost 0 bases, with 15 bases between them. The CDR3 covers 18 residues. Per germline, CDR1 MDHEN and CDR2 SYDVKM. The CDR3 coding sequence is TGTGCCAGCAGTTTATTTTCAGGGGACGGGGCAACTAATGAAAAACTGTTTTTT. Translation gives CASSLFSGDGATNEKLFF.

The chain carries TRBV29-1 and TRBJ1-2, with 7 bases that match TRBD1. Germline lookup yields CDR1 SQVTM and CDR2 ANQGSEA. The CDR3 runs to 11 residues. J gave up 8 bases and V 7 bases, and 7 bases lay outside the gene matches. CDR3: CSARTGMGYTF. CDR3 sequence (DNA): TGCAGCGCCCGGACAGGAATGGGCTACACCTTC.

V is TRBV24-1 and J is TRBJ1-5; D is undetermined. V lost 2 bases and J 2 bases, leaving 9 bases between the germline ends. The germline CDR1 and CDR2 sequences are KGHDR and SFDVKD. CDR3 length: 15 residues. The CDR3 reads CATSDSTTGNQPQHF. The CDR3 DNA reads as TGTGCCACCAGTGATTCCACCACGGGCAATCAGCCCCAGCATTTT.

This rearrangement joins TRBV15 to TRBJ2-7; 7 bases align to TRBD2. The CDR3 spans 16 residues. Germline V CDR1 and CDR2: LNHNV, YYDKDF (reference sequence). Germline trimming cut 0 bases from V and 6 bases from J; bases unmatched to any gene: 11. The CDR3 loop reads CATSRDIASGIVEQYF. In nucleotides, the CDR3 is TGTGCCACCAGCAGAGATATAGCCAGCGGGATTGTCGAGCAGTACTTC.

The gene calls are TRBV5-4 and TRBJ2-5; D not resolved. The CDR3 has 12 residues. Looked up from germline, CDR1 is SGHNT and CDR2 is YYREEE (reference sequence). V was shortened by 10 bases and J by 2 bases, with 12 bases between the two germline ends. The CDR3 reads CALRMEQETQYF. In DNA form, the CDR3 reads TGTGCCCTCAGGATGGAACAAGAGACCCAGTACTTC.